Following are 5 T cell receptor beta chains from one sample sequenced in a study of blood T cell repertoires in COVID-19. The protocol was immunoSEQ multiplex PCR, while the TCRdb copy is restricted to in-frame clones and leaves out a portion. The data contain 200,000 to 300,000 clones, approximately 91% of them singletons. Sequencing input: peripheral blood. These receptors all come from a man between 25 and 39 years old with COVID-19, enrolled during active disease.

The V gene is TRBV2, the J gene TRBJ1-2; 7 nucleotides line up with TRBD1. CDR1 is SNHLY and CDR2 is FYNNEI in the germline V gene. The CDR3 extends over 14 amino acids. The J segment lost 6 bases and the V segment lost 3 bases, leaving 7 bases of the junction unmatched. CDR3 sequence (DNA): TGTGCCAGCAGTGACCGACAGGGAATCCATGGCTACACCTTC. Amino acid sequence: CASSDRQGIHGYTF.

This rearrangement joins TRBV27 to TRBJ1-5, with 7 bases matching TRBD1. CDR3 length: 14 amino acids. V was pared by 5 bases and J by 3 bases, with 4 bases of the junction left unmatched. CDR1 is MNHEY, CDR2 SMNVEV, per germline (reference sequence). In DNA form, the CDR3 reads TGTGCCAGCAGTCCGGACAGGTTCAATCAGCCCCAGCATTTT. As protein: CASSPDRFNQPQHF.

Written as DNA, the CDR3 is TGTGCCAGTAGTATGGGACAGGGAGGGCAGCCCCAGCATTTT. It yields the protein CASSMGQGGQPQHF. V is TRBV19 and J is TRBJ1-5; 9 nucleotides match TRBD1. Germline V CDR1 and CDR2: LNHDA, SQIVND (reference sequence). V shed 3 bases, J shed 7 bases, and the junction held 4 bases outside the gene matches. This CDR3 contains 14 residues.

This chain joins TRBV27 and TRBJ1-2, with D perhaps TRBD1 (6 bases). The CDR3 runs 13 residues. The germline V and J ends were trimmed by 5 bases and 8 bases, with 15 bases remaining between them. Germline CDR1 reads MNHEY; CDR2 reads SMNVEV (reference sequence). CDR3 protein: CASSPTGPYGYTF. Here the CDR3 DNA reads TGTGCCAGCAGTCCGACAGGCCCCTACGGCTACACCTTC.

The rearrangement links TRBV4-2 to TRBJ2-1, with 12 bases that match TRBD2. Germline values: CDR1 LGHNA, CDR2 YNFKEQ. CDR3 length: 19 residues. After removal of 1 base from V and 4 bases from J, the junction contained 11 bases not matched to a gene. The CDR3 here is CASSQASGGGLSFYNEQFF. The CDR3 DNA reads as TGTGCCAGCAGCCAAGCTAGCGGGGGGGGTCTGTCTTTTTACAATGAGCAGTTCTTC.